This record looks at one T cell receptor (beta chain) sequence and its context. The antigen is not known. The naive CD8 population came from CD45RO-negative cells selected for CCR7, without terminally differentiated effector memory CD45RA+ cells. Profiling relied on immunoSEQ multiplex PCR, and the TCRdb table lists in-frame clones only, not all of them. Altogether fewer than 1 million clones are present, roughly 96% being singletons, with the ten largest covering about 0.21%. These data are taken from a study of shared clonotypes between healthy human individuals. Whole-study results and caveats: Among non-shared clonotypes, generation probabilities were lower than among those shared by all four donors.

This receptor was obtained from a young man in good health. The sample consisted of naive CD8+ T cells sorted from blood.

The CDR3 spells CASSVGTGDDTQYF. In DNA, the CDR3 is TGTGCCAGCAGCGTAGGGACAGGGGACGATACGCAGTATTTT. V usage is TRBV9 and J usage is TRBJ2-3; TRBD1 matches at 9 bases. CDR1 SGDLS and CDR2 YYNGEE come from the germline V gene. The CDR3 consists of 14 residues. Trimming took 0 bases from V and 6 from J; bases not matched to a gene: 2.